This T cell receptor beta chain stems from a study of control samples from healthy donors and cancer patients. Clones were sequenced by immunoSEQ multiplex PCR, and TCRdb holds only the in-frame ones, with some missing. In the table there are roughly 130,000 clones, about 93% of which are singletons. The V gene lost 3 bases and the J gene lost 2 bases, with 12 bases spanning the gap. The CDR3 is 15 residues long. Germline V CDR1 and CDR2: MNHNS, SASEGT. The source material was PBMCs. The clonotype comes from a man in his fifties or sixties with head and neck cancer. V is TRBV6-1 and J is TRBJ2-3, with D possibly being TRBD1 (6 bases). The CDR3 spells CASSETGTLTDTQYF. Here the CDR3 DNA reads TGTGCCAGCAGTGAGACCGGGACACTCACAGATACGCAGTATTTT.